A selection of T cell receptor beta chains follows, all from one sample in a study of T and B cells in COVID-19 patients. MiXCR was run by TCRdb on the multiplex PCR reads, yielding one entry per CDR3 protein. The data contain over 8,000 distinct CDR3 sequences, 37% of them seen just once; the ten biggest clones take up over 45%. The sequencing input was blood. The receptors originated from a human donor with active COVID-19. Each CDR3 is given with its conserved first and last residue. D genes are given only for firm matches. Clone size, where shown, is once, few, many, or a class for clones that have expanded.

d_gene | j_gene | v_gene | abundance | CDR3nt | CDR3aa
- | TRBJ2-1 | TRBV29-1 | medium-sized | TGCAGCGCCGCGGACACATACTCTTTCAGCTCCTACAATGAGCAGTTCTTC | CSAADTYSFSSYNEQFF
TRBD2 | TRBJ2-7 | TRBV5-6 | - | TGCGCCAGCAGCTTGGTTGCGCGGGAGTATCGGCTGGTCTACGAGCAGTACTTC | CASSLVAREYRLVYEQYF
- | TRBJ1-6 | TRBV5-1 | few | TGCGCCAGCAGCCCGGGGACAACGAATTCACCCCTCCACTTT | CASSPGTTNSPLHF
TRBD1 | TRBJ2-2 | TRBV27 | medium-sized | TGTGCCAGCACTCCTTCAGCAGGGGGAGACACCGGGGAGCTGTTTTTT | CASTPSAGGDTGELFF
TRBD2 | TRBJ2-7 | TRBV5-4 | - | TGTGCCAGCAGCCTAACGACTAGCAGGGTCGAGCAGTACTTC | CASSLTTSRVEQYF
TRBD1 | TRBJ1-1 | TRBV12-3/TRBV12-4 | - | TGTGCCAGCAGTGCACTAATCGGGACAGGGGGCAGGGTCACTGAAGCTTTCTTT | CASSALIGTGGRVTEAFF
- | TRBJ2-3 | TRBV11-1 | medium-sized | TGTGCCAGCAGCTTAAGGCTAGCGTCCACAGATACGCAGTATTTT | CASSLRLASTDTQYF
- | TRBJ2-1 | TRBV30 | few | TGTGCCTGGAGACAACCTTCGAGCTCCTACAATGAGCAGTTCTTC | CAWRQPSSSYNEQFF
- | TRBJ1-2 | TRBV30 | - | TGTGCCTGGAGTGTTGCCAGGGGCTATGGCTACACCTTC | CAWSVARGYGYTF
- | TRBJ1-2 | TRBV5-4 | few | TGTGCCAGCAGCTTGGGCCAGAACTATGGCTACACCTTC | CASSLGQNYGYTF
TRBD1 | TRBJ1-2 | TRBV19 | - | TGTGCCAGTAGTATCTTAACAGGGGGTGAGGATGGCTACACCTTC | CASSILTGGEDGYTF
TRBD1 | TRBJ1-1 | TRBV27 | - | TGTGCCAGCAGATCCGGGACAGAAAACACTGAAGCTTTCTTT | CASRSGTENTEAFF
- | TRBJ2-1 | TRBV5-5 | - | TGTGCCAGCAGCTTGCTAACTAGCGAGCAGTTCTTC | CASSLLTSEQFF
TRBD2 | TRBJ2-1 | TRBV19 | - | TGTGCCAGTAGTATAGACCTAGCTAGCGGGACCTACAATGAGCAGTTCTTC | CASSIDLASGTYNEQFF
- | TRBJ1-2 | TRBV19 | - | TGTGCCAGTAGTACCACGGCGGGAGCTAACTATGGCTACACCTTC | CASSTTAGANYGYTF
TRBD1 | TRBJ2-2 | TRBV5-6 | - | TGTGCCAGCACTCCAGGACAGGGGGACACCGGGGAGCTGTCTTTT | CASTPGQGDTGELSF
TRBD1 | TRBJ2-6 | TRBV6-2/TRBV6-3 | few | TGTGCCAGCAGCCCAAACAGGGGGACTGGGGCCAACGTCCTGACTTTC | CASSPNRGTGANVLTF
- | TRBJ2-7 | TRBV27 | - | TGTGCCAGCGGTAGGGAACTCTACGAGCAGTACTTC | CASGRELYEQYF
- | TRBJ1-2 | TRBV11-3 | - | TGTGCCAGCAGCTTAGGGGTCAGCCTTAACTATGGCTACACCTTC | CASSLGVSLNYGYTF
- | TRBJ1-4 | TRBV12-3/TRBV12-4 | - | TGTGCCAGCAGTTTAGGTGAGGAAGAAAAACTGTTTTTT | CASSLGEEEKLFF
TRBD1 | TRBJ1-4 | TRBV24-1 | - | TGTGCCACCAGTGAGGCAGGGGGGGATGAAAAACTGTTTTTT | CATSEAGGDEKLFF
- | TRBJ2-1 | TRBV19 | few | TGTGCCAGTAGTGGAACCTACAATGAGCAGTTCTTC | CASSGTYNEQFF
- | TRBJ1-2 | TRBV5-6 | few | TGTGCCAGCAGCTTCCCGGACACAAGAAGGGCTAACTATGGCTACACCTTC | CASSFPDTRRANYGYTF
TRBD2 | TRBJ2-2 | TRBV11-2 | - | TGTGCCAGCAGCTTTTCTCCTAGCGGGGTCACCGGGGAGCTGTTTTTT | CASSFSPSGVTGELFF
- | TRBJ2-3 | TRBV6-6 | - | TGTGCCAGCAGGCCCTGGGGCGGACGAGCCGCACCCTACACAGATACGCAGTATTTT | CASRPWGGRAAPYTDTQYF
- | TRBJ2-3 | TRBV11-3 | medium-sized | TGTGCCAGCAGCTTAGAAGAAGATACGCAGTATTTT | CASSLEEDTQYF
- | TRBJ2-1 | TRBV12-3/TRBV12-4 | - | TGTGCCAGCATCAACTTCGGGGATAGCAATGAGCAGTTCTTC | CASINFGDSNEQFF
- | TRBJ1-2 | TRBV30 | few | TGTGCCTGGAGGTGGCAGGGAAACGGCTACACCTTC | CAWRWQGNGYTF
- | TRBJ2-6 | TRBV5-4 | many | TGTGCCAGCAGTCACGGGCAGGGGGCGGGGGGCAACGTCCTGACTTTC | CASSHGQGAGGNVLTF
TRBD1 | TRBJ2-3 | TRBV30 | - | TGTGCCTGGAGCGGAACAGGGGGAATAGATACGCAGTATTTT | CAWSGTGGIDTQYF
TRBD1 | TRBJ1-1 | TRBV6-1 | - | TGTGCCAGCAGTGAAACTACGACAGGGGAAACTGAAGCTTTCTTT | CASSETTTGETEAFF
TRBD1 | TRBJ2-3 | TRBV30 | once | TGTGCCTTCCGGGACAGGGGGCAGTCAGATACGCAGTATTTT | CAFRDRGQSDTQYF
- | TRBJ1-6 | TRBV12-3/TRBV12-4 | few | TGTGCCAGCAGGCCCGGGACGGAGAATTCACCCCTCCACTTT | CASRPGTENSPLHF
- | TRBJ1-2 | TRBV15 | - | TGTGCCACCAGCAGAGAAGGGGCCAGGGTTGACTATGGCTACACCTTC | CATSREGARVDYGYTF
- | TRBJ1-5 | TRBV5-4 | - | TGTGCCAGCAGCTCGACGGGGAATAGCAATCAGCCCCAGCATTTT | CASSSTGNSNQPQHF
- | TRBJ2-7 | TRBV27 | - | TGTGCCAGCAGTTTTATGTATCCTCACTCCTACGAGCAGTACTTC | CASSFMYPHSYEQYF
TRBD2 | TRBJ2-5 | TRBV13 | - | TGTGCCAGCAGCCGCTTAACTAGCGGGAGATCCCAAGAGACCCAGTACTTC | CASSRLTSGRSQETQYF
TRBD1 | TRBJ2-1 | TRBV5-1 | few | TGCGCCAGCCTTAAGGGGACAGGGGGCAATGAGCAGTTCTTC | CASLKGTGGNEQFF
- | TRBJ1-6 | TRBV6-5 | once | TGTGCCAGCAGTCCACTTGGACAGAATGATAATTCACCCCTCCACTTT | CASSPLGQNDNSPLHF
- | TRBJ2-2 | TRBV6-2/TRBV6-3 | - | TGTGCCAGCACCCGTCGCGGGACTCTCGGGGAGCTGTTTTTT | CASTRRGTLGELFF
- | TRBJ1-5 | TRBV10-3 | - | TGTGCCTCCGGGGTAGGGGAGAGCAATCAGCCCCAGCATTTT | CASGVGESNQPQHF
TRBD2 | TRBJ2-3 | TRBV7-2 | - | TGTGCCAGCAGCTCCGCGGGAGATGATACGCAGTATTTT | CASSSAGDDTQYF
- | TRBJ2-4 | TRBV18 | - | TGTGCCAGCTCGCCATTCAGGGAGATGATTAACATTCAGTACTTC | CASSPFREMINIQYF
TRBD1 | TRBJ2-2 | TRBV12-3/TRBV12-4 | - | TGTGCCAGCATCCCGGGACAGGGGGCAACCGGGGAGCTGTTTTTT | CASIPGQGATGELFF
- | TRBJ2-5 | TRBV20-1 | - | TGCAGTGCTAGCAAAGAGACCCAGTACTTC | CSASKETQYF
TRBD2 | TRBJ2-1 | TRBV6-5 | few | TGTGCCAGCACCAAGGGCGGGAGGCGGTCCTACAATGAGCAGTTCTTC | CASTKGGRRSYNEQFF
TRBD2 | TRBJ2-5 | TRBV6-1 | - | TGTGCCAGCAGACTAGCGGAAGAGACCCAGTACTTC | CASRLAEETQYF
TRBD1 | TRBJ2-5 | TRBV19 | - | TGTGCCAGTAGTACGCGGACAGGAAGGCAAGAGACCCAGTACTTC | CASSTRTGRQETQYF
- | TRBJ1-6 | TRBV6-5 | few | TGTGCCAGCAGTTACTCGACCCAGGTAGCGGGTTCACCCCTCCACTTT | CASSYSTQVAGSPLHF
TRBD1 | TRBJ2-3 | TRBV12-3/TRBV12-4 | - | TGTGCCAGCAGTATCGGGACAGGTGGGAGAAACACAGATACGCAGTATTTT | CASSIGTGGRNTDTQYF
- | TRBJ2-7 | TRBV6-6 | - | TGTGCCAGCAGTAGAGGGGGGTCCTTAACCTCCGAGCAGTACTTC | CASSRGGSLTSEQYF
- | TRBJ1-1 | TRBV30 | - | TGTGCCTGGAGCGCCCTAGGGAGTACTGGTTCCACTGAAGCTTTCTTT | CAWSALGSTGSTEAFF
- | TRBJ2-3 | TRBV6-2/TRBV6-3 | few | TGTGCCAGCAGTTACGGCGGCGGTGCTAGCACAGATACGCAGTATTTT | CASSYGGGASTDTQYF